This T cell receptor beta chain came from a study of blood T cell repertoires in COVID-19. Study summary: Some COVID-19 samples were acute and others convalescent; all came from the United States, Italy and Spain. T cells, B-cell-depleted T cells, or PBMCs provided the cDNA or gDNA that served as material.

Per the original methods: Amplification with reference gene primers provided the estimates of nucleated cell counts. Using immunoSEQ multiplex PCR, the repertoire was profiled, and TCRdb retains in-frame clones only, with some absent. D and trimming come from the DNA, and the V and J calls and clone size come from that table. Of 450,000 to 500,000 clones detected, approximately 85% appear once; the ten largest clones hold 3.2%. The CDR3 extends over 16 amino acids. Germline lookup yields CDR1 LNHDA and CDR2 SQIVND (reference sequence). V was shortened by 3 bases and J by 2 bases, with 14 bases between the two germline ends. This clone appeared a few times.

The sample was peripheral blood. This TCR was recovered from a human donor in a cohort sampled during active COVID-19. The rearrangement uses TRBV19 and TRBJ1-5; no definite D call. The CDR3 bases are TGTGCCAGTAGTATTTTCACGAGGGTTGGCAATCAGCCCCAGCATTTT. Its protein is CASSIFTRVGNQPQHF.